The 22 T cell receptor beta chains below all came from one sample that was sequenced in a study of T cells in pancreatic ductal adenocarcinoma. Sequencing used immunoSEQ multiplex PCR; TCRdb keeps in-frame clones, though not all of them. This sample has about 16,000 clones, with around nine tenths found just once. Surgery without prior neoadjuvant therapy was the treatment of the selected pancreatic ductal adenocarcinoma patients. Input material: PBMCs. These receptors were taken from a human donor with pancreatic ductal adenocarcinoma.

The V gene is TRBV5-4, the J gene TRBJ2-5; D is perhaps TRBD1 or TRBD2 (5 bases each). Trimming removed 2 bases at V and 1 base at J, with 12 bases between. There are 15 residues in the CDR3. The germline CDR1 and CDR2 sequences are SGHNT and YYREEE (reference sequence). The CDR3 DNA sequence: TGTGCCAGCAGCTTTTTTAGGGGAGCCCAAGAGACCCAGTACTTC. This encodes CASSFFRGAQETQYF.

V usage is TRBV6-5 and J usage is TRBJ1-6; 11 positions agree with TRBD1. Germline CDR1 MNHEY, CDR2 SVGAGI. V trimming: 0 bases; J trimming: 10 bases; junction bases outside the gene matches: 5. CDR3 size: 16 residues. The CDR3: CASSYSGTGGGSPLHF. The CDR3 nucleotides are TGTGCCAGCAGTTACTCGGGGACAGGGGGAGGATCACCCCTCCACTTT.

The rearrangement joins TRBV25-1 to TRBJ1-2, with D maybe TRBD1 (6 bases). Trimming pared 3 bases from V and 7 bases from J, leaving 21 bases between. This CDR3 spans 16 amino acids. Per the germline V gene, CDR1 is MGHDK and CDR2 is SYGVNS. The CDR3: CASSDPSRGGAGGYTF. Written as DNA, the CDR3 is TGTGCCAGCAGTGATCCGTCACGGGGGGGCGCGGGTGGCTACACCTTC.

The chain has TRBV19 and TRBJ1-5, with D tentatively TRBD1 (5 bases). The germline V and J ends were trimmed by 4 bases and 2 bases, with 12 bases remaining between them. Germline lookup yields CDR1 LNHDA and CDR2 SQIVND (reference sequence). CDR3 length: 15 amino acids. The CDR3 reads CASSKAGWGNQPQHF. CDR3 in DNA: TGTGCCAGTAGTAAGGCAGGGTGGGGCAATCAGCCCCAGCATTTT.

The gene calls are TRBV9 and TRBJ2-1; the D gene is possibly TRBD2 (5 bases). The V end was cut by 0 bases, the J end by 1 base, with 17 bases between. This CDR3 has 18 residues. Per germline, CDR1 SGDLS and CDR2 YYNGEE. CDR3 nucleotide sequence: TGTGCCAGCAGCGTAGCGGCTAGCATAGTGTTATCCTACAATGAGCAGTTCTTC. It encodes CASSVAASIVLSYNEQFF.

The rearrangement links TRBV27 to TRBJ2-2; 8 nucleotides align to TRBD1. From germline, CDR1 is MNHEY and CDR2 SMNVEV (reference sequence). V was clipped by 6 bases and J by 5 bases; unmatched bases: 11. The CDR3 loop spans 16 amino acids. CDR3 sequence (DNA): TGTGCCAGCAGGCCGCAGGGGGCGGACGATACCGGGGAGCTGTTTTTT. Translating gives CASRPQGADDTGELFF.

The chain links TRBV18 to TRBJ2-7; 10 bases line up with TRBD1. The CDR3 runs 15 residues. The trim removed 4 bases at V and 7 bases at J, leaving 10 bases unmatched. The germline V gene encodes CDR1 KGHSH and CDR2 LQKENI. The CDR3 region is CASSRGTGELGEQYF. The CDR3 nucleotides are TGTGCCAGCTCACGTGGGACAGGGGAACTAGGAGAGCAGTACTTC.

The chain's CDR3 is CAISDLSSYNEQFF. The CDR3 coding sequence is TGTGCCATCAGTGACCTCAGCTCCTACAATGAGCAGTTCTTC. The J gene is TRBJ2-1, the V gene TRBV10-3; no definite D call. Germline CDR1 and CDR2: ENHRY and SYGVKD. The CDR3 is 14 residues long. The V end lost 3 bases, the J end lost 0 bases, and 6 bases lay between the germline ends.

The chain couples TRBV5-1 to TRBJ1-2, with D possibly being TRBD1 (5 bases). CDR1 is SGHRS and CDR2 is YFSETQ in the germline V gene. The germline V and J ends were trimmed by 0 bases and 8 bases, with 11 bases remaining between them. The CDR3 length is 13 residues. This CDR3 reads CASSLAQGEGYTF. In DNA, the CDR3 is TGCGCCAGCAGCTTGGCCCAGGGTGAAGGCTACACCTTC.

V is TRBV7-2 and J is TRBJ1-2; the D gene is possibly TRBD1 (5 bases). Germline CDR1 reads SGHTA; CDR2 reads FQGNSA. This CDR3 has 14 residues. V lost 0 bases to trimming and J lost 4 bases, with 9 bases between them. CDR3 loop: CASSLAPGLYGYTF. The CDR3 bases are TGTGCCAGCAGCTTAGCGCCAGGGCTCTATGGCTACACCTTC.

The J gene is TRBJ2-2, the V gene TRBV7-2; unclear D gene. Germline CDR1 SGHTA, CDR2 FQGNSA. The CDR3 runs to 18 residues. V was trimmed by 1 base and J by 4 bases, leaving 19 bases between them. CDR3 residues: CASSLGLVPVNPTGELFF. The CDR3 nucleotides are TGTGCCAGCAGCTTAGGCCTAGTCCCCGTCAATCCCACCGGGGAGCTGTTTTTT.

This sequence joins TRBV9 and TRBJ1-1, with 8 bases lining up with TRBD1. Germline CDR1 SGDLS, CDR2 YYNGEE. The junction had 10 bases not matched to a gene; V was cut back by 0 bases and J by 3 bases. The CDR3 is 17 residues long. The CDR3 DNA sequence: TGTGCCAGCAGCGTAGCGACACAGGGGGTAGGTGACACTGAAGCTTTCTTT. It yields the protein CASSVATQGVGDTEAFF.

V gene TRBV19 combines with J gene TRBJ1-6; possible D gene TRBD1, 5 bases. CDR3 length: 17 amino acids. Germline CDR1 is LNHDA and CDR2 is SQIVND (reference sequence). Trimming removed 0 bases from V and 8 bases from J, with 17 bases in between. As DNA, the CDR3 is TGTGCCAGTAGTATAGACTTCCGCCAGGGCGGTTATTCACCCCTCCACTTT. This translates into CASSIDFRQGGYSPLHF.

This chain links TRBV4-3 with TRBJ1-2, with TRBD1 identical over 8 bases. The CDR3 spans 15 residues. The J segment lost 5 bases and the V segment lost 1 base, leaving 6 bases of the junction unmatched. The germline gives CDR1 LGHNA, CDR2 YSLEER. The CDR3 sequence is CASSQAQGARYGYTF. In DNA, the CDR3 is TGCGCCAGCAGCCAAGCCCAGGGGGCGCGATATGGCTACACCTTC.

The rearrangement links TRBV6-5 to TRBJ2-5, with 7 bases that match TRBD2. CDR3 length: 16 residues. In germline, CDR1 is MNHEY, CDR2 SVGAGI. Germline trimming cut 0 bases from V and 4 bases from J; bases unmatched to any gene: 8. The CDR3 protein is CASSYSITGGGETQYF. CDR3 coding DNA: TGTGCCAGCAGTTACTCGATCACGGGAGGTGGAGAGACCCAGTACTTC.

The chain combines TRBV29-1 with TRBJ2-3, with 11 bases fitting TRBD1. Per germline, CDR1 SQVTM and CDR2 ANQGSEA. This CDR3 is built from 16 residues. V lost 3 bases and J lost 3; bases outside the gene matches: 8. The CDR3 bases are TGCAGCGTTGATGGAGGACAGGGGGCTGATACAGATACGCAGTATTTT. It codes for CSVDGGQGADTDTQYF.

The chain employs TRBV7-3 and TRBJ2-3; 16 bases fit TRBD2. Trimming removed 4 bases from V and 1 base from J; junction bases left unmatched: 11. The CDR3 is 20 residues long. Per the germline V gene, CDR1 is SGHTA and CDR2 is FQGTGA. The CDR3 sequence: CASSYQSTGTSGGGTDTQYF. The CDR3 nucleotides read TGTGCCAGCAGCTACCAATCCACCGGGACTAGCGGGGGGGGCACAGATACGCAGTATTTT.

This chain joins TRBV5-1 and TRBJ2-7, with TRBD2 identical over 7 bases. Trimming cost V 0 bases and J 0 bases; bases outside gene matches: 9. Germline V gene sequence: CDR1 SGHRS, CDR2 YFSETQ. CDR3 length: 17 residues. The CDR3 nucleotides are TGCGCCAGCAGCTTGGCCTCGGGGGGTGCTAGCTCCTACGAGCAGTACTTC. Translation gives CASSLASGGASSYEQYF. Full variable domain (rest looked up from reference TRBV5-1 and TRBJ2-7): KAGVTQTPRYLIKTRGQQVTLSCSPISGHRSVSWYQQTPGQGLQFLFEYFSETQRNKGNFPGRFSGRQFSNSRSEMNVSTLELGDSALYLCASSLASGGASSYEQYFGPGTRLTVT.

This chain joins TRBV30 and TRBJ1-1, with 8 bases matching TRBD1. The CDR3 sequence is 11 residues long. CDR1 and CDR2 from the germline V gene are GTSNPN and SVGIG (reference sequence). CDR3 sequence reads: CAGDRGPRAFF. The CDR3 nucleotides are TGTGCAGGAGACAGGGGCCCCAGAGCTTTCTTT.

The chain joins TRBV30 to TRBJ2-3; D is unclear. This CDR3 comprises 13 residues. Germline V CDR1 and CDR2: GTSNPN, SVGIG (reference sequence). The germline V and J ends were trimmed by 0 bases and 4 bases, with 8 bases remaining between them. The CDR3 loop is CAWSVRASDTQYF. The CDR3 DNA is TGTGCCTGGAGTGTACGAGCTTCAGATACGCAGTATTTT.

The chain is built from TRBV9 and TRBJ1-1; D is uncertain. The germline gives CDR1 SGDLS, CDR2 YYNGEE. Trimming shortened V by 2 bases and J by 1 base, and 9 bases separated the two germline ends. CDR3 size: 14 residues. As DNA, the CDR3 is TGTGCCAGCAGCGTGAAAGTATCGAACACTGAAGCTTTCTTT. It specifies CASSVKVSNTEAFF.

This chain links TRBV5-3 with TRBJ1-1; 10 bases are a match to TRBD1. TRBV5-3 is placed among ORFs of uncertain function. The CDR3 runs 19 residues. J lost 4 bases, V lost 5 bases, and 20 bases had no gene match. CDR3 coding DNA: TGTGCCAGAAGACCACGAAGACCGGGGACAGGGGACCTTACCACTGAAGCTTTCTTT. Its translation: CARRPRRPGTGDLTTEAFF.